The 15 T cell receptor beta chains below were found in one sample sequenced in a study of vaccination and CD4 T cells after COVID-19. Each CDR3 protein is one row after TCRdb ran MiXCR on the PCR reads. The sample carries 26,000 or so distinct CDR3 sequences, approximately 51% recorded once. Time point meaning: late sampling 161 to 241 days after vaccination in a few convalescent patients. Sequences were derived from CD4+ T cells from blood, sampled about 7 months after SARS-CoV-2 vaccination. The receptor source for this set is a human donor who had recovered from COVID-19.

The chain couples TRBV6-1 to TRBJ2-5; 10 nucleotides agree with TRBD2. From germline, CDR1 is MNHNS and CDR2 SASEGT. The V and J ends lost 2 bases and 6 bases, in that order; junction bases with no gene match: 6. There are 15 residues in the CDR3. In nucleotides, the CDR3 is TGTGCCAGCAGTGAAAGTGCTAGCGGGAGCCAGACCCAGTACTTC. Its protein is CASSESASGSQTQYF.

This chain links TRBV21-1 with TRBJ1-6. TRBV21-1 is reported as a pseudogene. This CDR3 is 16 amino acids long. CDR3 loop: CASSKVEAVANSPLHF. As DNA, the CDR3 is TGTGCCAGCAGCAAAGTCGAAGCAGTAGCAAATTCACCCCTCCACTTT.

V gene TRBV2 combines with J gene TRBJ2-7; tentative D call: TRBD1 (5 bases). CDR1 and CDR2 (germline): SNHLY, FYNNEI. CDR3 size: 14 residues. V dropped 3 bases and J dropped 2 bases, with 11 bases sitting between them. This chain's CDR3 is CASSEVTATYEQYF. The DNA of the CDR3 is TGTGCCAGCAGTGAGGTGACAGCCACCTACGAGCAGTACTTC.

This rearrangement joins TRBV12-3 or TRBV12-4 to TRBJ2-1, with 7 bases that match TRBD1. V gave up 5 bases and J gave up 9 bases; unmatched junction bases: 10. The CDR3 contains 14 residues. Here the CDR3 DNA reads TGTGCCAGCAGTGGGAATAGGGGGCCCAGTGAGCAGTTCTTC. Protein product: CASSGNRGPSEQFF.

By proportion, this clonotype is large. This sequence joins TRBV7-9 and TRBJ2-5; 9 positions agree with TRBD1. Trimming at V came to 3 bases and at J to 0 bases, leaving 5 bases not matched to a gene. Germline V gene lookup returns CDR1 SEHNR and CDR2 FQNEAQ (reference sequence). There are 16 residues in the CDR3. The CDR3 loop reads CASSFSTGGYQETQYF. Here the CDR3 DNA reads TGTGCCAGCAGCTTTTCGACAGGGGGGTACCAAGAGACCCAGTACTTC.

This chain joins TRBV7-3 and TRBJ1-2; a weak D match, TRBD1 (6 bases). Germline values: CDR1 SGHTA, CDR2 FQGTGA. V lost 1 base to trimming and J lost 3 bases, with 9 bases between them. The CDR3 loop spans 14 amino acids. The CDR3 bases are TGTGCCAGCAGCTTAAATCCAGGGGACTATGGCTACACCTTC. Translation: CASSLNPGDYGYTF.

The chain employs TRBV7-9 and TRBJ1-1; 12 bases match TRBD1. After removal of 3 bases from V and 3 bases from J, the junction contained 5 bases not matched to a gene. This CDR3 has 16 residues. CDR1 and CDR2 from the germline V gene are SEHNR and FQNEAQ (reference sequence). The CDR3 sequence is CASSFGTGGLDTEAFF. The CDR3 coding sequence is TGTGCCAGCAGCTTTGGGACAGGGGGCTTGGACACTGAAGCTTTCTTT.

The rearrangement links TRBV7-9 to TRBJ2-3, with 8 bases that match TRBD2. This CDR3 comprises 17 residues. J gave up 13 bases and V 2 bases, and 20 bases lay outside the gene matches. Germline values: CDR1 SEHNR, CDR2 FQNEAQ (reference sequence). The CDR3 protein is CASSLIPSGSATDREYF. The DNA for the CDR3 is TGTGCCAGCAGCTTAATCCCCAGCGGGAGTGCCACAGATAGGGAGTATTTT.

The chain couples TRBV6-4 to TRBJ2-3; 10 positions agree with TRBD1. Per germline, CDR1 MRHNA and CDR2 SNTAGT. The CDR3 length is 15 residues. Trimming cost V 0 bases and J 4 bases; bases outside gene matches: 1. For the CDR3, the DNA is TGTGCCAGCAGTGACTCGGGACAGGGGTCAGATACGCAGTATTTT. It translates to CASSDSGQGSDTQYF.

This clonotype has only a few counts. V and J are TRBV19 and TRBJ2-6, with D unclear. The CDR3 is 12 residues long. V dropped 9 bases and J dropped 1 base, with 4 bases sitting between them. Per the germline V gene, CDR1 is LNHDA and CDR2 is SQIVND (reference sequence). The CDR3 spells CASRSGANVLTF. In DNA form, the CDR3 reads TGTGCCAGCCGGTCTGGGGCCAACGTCCTGACTTTC.

This clonotype was counted a single time. The J gene is TRBJ1-1, the V gene TRBV20-1, with D unclear. CDR3 length equals 11 residues. The germline V and J ends were trimmed by 0 bases and 5 bases, with 4 bases remaining between them. Looked up from germline, CDR1 is DFQATT and CDR2 is SNEGSKA (reference sequence). In nucleotides, the CDR3 is TGCAGTGCTAGAGATATAACTGAAGCTTTCTTT. It is translated as CSARDITEAFF.

The chain uses TRBV7-9 and TRBJ2-7; the D gene is possibly TRBD1 (6 bases). Germline V gene sequence: CDR1 SEHNR, CDR2 FQNEAQ (reference sequence). This CDR3 is 17 amino acids long. The V and J ends lost 3 bases and 3 bases respectively, with 21 bases between them. CDR3: CASSLVLLTGTNYEQYF. CDR3 DNA sequence: TGTGCCAGCAGCTTGGTCTTGTTGACAGGAACCAACTACGAGCAGTACTTC.

This rearrangement joins TRBV28 to TRBJ1-5; the D gene is possibly TRBD1 (5 bases). Trimming removed 6 bases at V and 2 bases at J, with 11 bases between. Germline V gene data show CDR1 as MDHEN and CDR2 as SYDVKM. This CDR3 has 14 amino acids. CDR3 bases: TGTGCCAGCAGACGGGGAGGGGGCAATCAGCCCCAGCATTTT. This gives the protein CASRRGGGNQPQHF.

V is TRBV6-4 and J is TRBJ2-2; 7 nucleotides agree with TRBD2. CDR3 length: 14 residues. The trim removed 3 bases at V and 6 bases at J, leaving 4 bases unmatched. Germline V lookup: CDR1 MRHNA, CDR2 SNTAGT. The CDR3 coding sequence is TGTGCCAGCAGTGAAACTAGCGAGGCCGGGGAGCTGTTTTTT. Translated, it gives CASSETSEAGELFF.

The DNA for the CDR3 is TGTGCCAGCAGTTACTCGAACAATCAGCCCCAGCATTTT. This sequence encodes CASSYSNNQPQHF. The chain combines TRBV6-5 with TRBJ1-5; D not resolved. This CDR3 comprises 13 residues. V was clipped by 0 bases and J by 3 bases, with 3 bases between them. Looked up from germline, CDR1 is MNHEY and CDR2 is SVGAGI.